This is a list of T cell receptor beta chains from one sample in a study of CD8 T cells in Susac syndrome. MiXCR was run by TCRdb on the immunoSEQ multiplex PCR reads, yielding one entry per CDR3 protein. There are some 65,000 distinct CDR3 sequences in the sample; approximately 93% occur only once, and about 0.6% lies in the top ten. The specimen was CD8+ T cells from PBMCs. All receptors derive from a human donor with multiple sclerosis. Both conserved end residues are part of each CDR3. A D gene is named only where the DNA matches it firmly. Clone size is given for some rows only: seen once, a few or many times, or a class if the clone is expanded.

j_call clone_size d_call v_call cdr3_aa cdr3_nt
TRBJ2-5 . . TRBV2 CASIQETQYF TGTGCCAGCATCCAAGAGACCCAGTACTTC
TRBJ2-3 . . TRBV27 CASSRYYADTQYF TGTGCCAGCAGTCGGTACTACGCAGATACGCAGTATTTT
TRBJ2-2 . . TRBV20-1 CSARSNGELFF TGCAGTGCTAGATCTAACGGGGAGCTGTTTTTT
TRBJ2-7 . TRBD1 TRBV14 CASSPDREYEQYF TGTGCCAGCAGCCCGGACAGGGAGTACGAGCAGTACTTC
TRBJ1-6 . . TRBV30 CAWSQGLGVNSPLHF TGTGCCTGGAGCCAGGGACTCGGGGTCAATTCACCCCTCCACTTT
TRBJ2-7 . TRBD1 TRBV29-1 CSAVPDRGVHEQYF TGCAGCGCAGTACCGGACAGGGGCGTCCACGAGCAGTACTTC
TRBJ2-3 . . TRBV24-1 CATSDPPTGADTQYF TGTGCCACCAGTGATCCACCTACGGGCGCAGATACGCAGTATTTT
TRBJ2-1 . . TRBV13 CASSYAPLVGGASGHSYNEQFF TGTGCCAGCAGCTACGCCCCCCTGGTGGGGGGGGCTAGCGGACACTCCTACAATGAGCAGTTCTTC
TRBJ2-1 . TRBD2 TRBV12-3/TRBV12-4 CASKELAGSEQFF TGTGCCAGCAAGGAACTAGCGGGATCTGAGCAGTTCTTC
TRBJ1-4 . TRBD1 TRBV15 CATSRTGGDEKLFF TGTGCCACCAGTCGGACAGGAGGAGATGAAAAACTGTTTTTT
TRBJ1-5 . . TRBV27 CASSLIFDSNQPQHF TGTGCCAGCAGTTTAATCTTCGATAGCAATCAGCCCCAGCATTTT
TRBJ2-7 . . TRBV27 CASSPQTGSHEQYF TGTGCCAGCAGCCCACAAACAGGGTCCCACGAGCAGTACTTC
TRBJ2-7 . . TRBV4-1 CASSQEEQASYEQYF TGCGCCAGCAGCCAAGAGGAGCAGGCATCCTACGAGCAGTACTTC
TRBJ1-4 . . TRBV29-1 CSVEEAGRKEKLFF TGCAGCGTTGAAGAGGCAGGGAGAAAAGAAAAACTGTTTTTT
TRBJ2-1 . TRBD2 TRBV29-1 CSVVGTEGLAGGNEQFF TGCAGCGTTGTAGGGACCGAAGGACTAGCGGGGGGGAATGAGCAGTTCTTC
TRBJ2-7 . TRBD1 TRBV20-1 CSATGTASYEQYF TGCAGTGCAACCGGGACAGCCTCCTACGAGCAGTACTTC
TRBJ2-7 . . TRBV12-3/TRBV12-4 CASSLGGFYEQYF TGTGCCAGCAGTTTAGGGGGTTTCTACGAGCAGTACTTC
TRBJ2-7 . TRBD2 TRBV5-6 CASSPGLATYEQYF TGTGCCAGCAGCCCGGGACTAGCGACCTACGAGCAGTACTTC
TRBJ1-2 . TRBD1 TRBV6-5 CASSYSRTGSWNGYTF TGTGCCAGCAGTTACTCGAGGACAGGGTCGTGGAATGGCTACACCTTC
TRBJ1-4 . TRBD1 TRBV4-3 CASSPGTGDEKLFF TGCGCCAGCAGCCCCGGGACAGGGGATGAAAAACTGTTTTTT
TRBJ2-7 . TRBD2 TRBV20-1 CSARKRSSQRGEQYF TGCAGTGCTAGAAAGCGATCCTCTCAGCGGGGCGAGCAGTACTTC
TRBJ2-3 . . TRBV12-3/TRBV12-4 CASRDTNTDTQYF TGTGCCAGCCGGGACACTAACACAGATACGCAGTATTTT
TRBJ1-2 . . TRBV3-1 CASSQVRLLYTF TGTGCCAGCAGCCAAGTTAGACTACTCTACACCTTC
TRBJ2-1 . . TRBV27 CASSLSRYSEQFF TGTGCCAGCAGTTTATCGAGGTATAGTGAGCAGTTCTTC
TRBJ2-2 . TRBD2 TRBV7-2 CASSSRPLAGGLGELFF TGTGCCAGCAGCTCGCGACCCCTAGCGGGGGGGCTCGGGGAGCTGTTTTTT
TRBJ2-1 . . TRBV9 CASTRGTAGNEQFF TGTGCCAGCACCCGGGGAACGGCGGGGAATGAGCAGTTCTTC
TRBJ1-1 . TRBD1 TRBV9 CASSVAGGRGEAFF TGTGCCAGCAGCGTAGCAGGGGGCCGGGGCGAAGCTTTCTTT
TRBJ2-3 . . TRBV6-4 CASSDTGASTDTQYF TGTGCCAGCAGTGACACAGGCGCTAGCACAGATACGCAGTATTTT
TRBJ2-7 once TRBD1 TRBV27 CASWDYRGSSYEQYF TGTGCCAGCTGGGATTACAGGGGATCCTCCTACGAGCAGTACTTC
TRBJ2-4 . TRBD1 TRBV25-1 CASSFTGENIQYF TGTGCCAGCAGTTTCACAGGGGAAAACATTCAGTACTTC
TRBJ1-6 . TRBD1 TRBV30 CAGGGQPNSPLHF TGTGCCGGAGGGGGACAGCCCAATTCACCCCTCCACTTT
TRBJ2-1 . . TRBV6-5 CASSYTGGTYNEQFF TGTGCCAGCAGTTACACGGGCGGAACCTACAATGAGCAGTTCTTC
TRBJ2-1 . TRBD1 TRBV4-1 CASSQSPGQGAGEQFF TGCGCCAGCAGCCAATCCCCGGGACAGGGGGCTGGGGAGCAGTTCTTC
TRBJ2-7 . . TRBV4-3 CASSQEAPAYEQYF TGCGCCAGCAGCCAAGAGGCCCCGGCCTACGAGCAGTACTTC
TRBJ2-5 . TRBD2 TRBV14 CASNLRSSGGPQETQYF TGTGCCAGCAACTTACGTTCTAGCGGGGGACCACAAGAGACCCAGTACTTC
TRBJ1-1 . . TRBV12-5 CASGLRDNEAFF TGTGCTAGTGGTCTAAGGGACAACGAAGCTTTCTTT
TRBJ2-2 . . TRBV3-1 CASSQETSTAGELFF TGTGCCAGCAGCCAAGAAACGAGTACCGCCGGGGAGCTGTTTTTT
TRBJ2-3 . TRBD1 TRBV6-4 CASSSTGGTDTQYF TGTGCCAGCAGCTCGACAGGGGGTACAGATACGCAGTATTTT
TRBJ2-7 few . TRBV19 CASSGRAYEQYF TGTGCCAGTAGTGGGCGGGCCTACGAGCAGTACTTC
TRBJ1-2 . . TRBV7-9 CASSSGAYGYTF TGTGCCAGCAGCAGCGGGGCCTATGGCTACACCTTC
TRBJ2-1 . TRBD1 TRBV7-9 CASSTTGVAESIYNEQFF TGTGCCAGCAGCACGACAGGGGTGGCGGAATCCATCTACAATGAGCAGTTCTTC
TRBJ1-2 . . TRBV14 CASSQPLQGNGYTF TGTGCCAGCAGCCAGCCGCTTCAAGGAAATGGCTACACCTTC